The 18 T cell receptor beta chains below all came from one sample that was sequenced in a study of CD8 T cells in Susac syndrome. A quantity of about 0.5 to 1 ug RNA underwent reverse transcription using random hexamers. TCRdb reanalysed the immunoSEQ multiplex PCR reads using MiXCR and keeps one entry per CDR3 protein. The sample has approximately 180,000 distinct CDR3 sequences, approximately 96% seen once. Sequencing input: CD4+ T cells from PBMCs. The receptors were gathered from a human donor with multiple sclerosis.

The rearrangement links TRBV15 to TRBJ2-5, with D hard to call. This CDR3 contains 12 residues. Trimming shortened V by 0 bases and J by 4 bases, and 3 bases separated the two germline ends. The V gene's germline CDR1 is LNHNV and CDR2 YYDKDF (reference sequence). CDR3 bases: TGTGCCACCAGCAGAGATCCAGAGACCCAGTACTTC. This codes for CATSRDPETQYF.

For the CDR3, the DNA is TGCGCCAGCAGCGTACAGGGACGCAACGAGCAGTACTTC. As protein: CASSVQGRNEQYF. This chain links TRBV5-1 with TRBJ2-7; D is perhaps TRBD1 (6 bases). This CDR3 is built from 13 residues. The ends were cut back, 4 bases at V and 5 bases at J, with 13 bases in the middle. CDR1 and CDR2 (germline): SGHRS, YFSETQ.

The CDR3 protein is CASSRLQGSPGGKGSYEQYF. In DNA form, the CDR3 reads TGTGCCAGCAGCCGGTTACAGGGGTCCCCGGGTGGCAAGGGGTCCTACGAGCAGTACTTC. The V gene is TRBV6-1, the J gene TRBJ2-7; 7 nucleotides line up with TRBD1. J was trimmed by 1 base and V by 6 bases; bases with no gene match: 24. Germline V gives CDR1 MNHNS, CDR2 SASEGT. The length of the CDR3 is 20 residues.

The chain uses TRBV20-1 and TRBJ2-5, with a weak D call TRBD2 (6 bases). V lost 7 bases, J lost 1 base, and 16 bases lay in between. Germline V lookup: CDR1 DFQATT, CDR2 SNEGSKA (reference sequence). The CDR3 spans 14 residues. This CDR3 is CSVETRGIQETQYF. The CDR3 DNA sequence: TGCAGTGTCGAGACTAGGGGAATCCAAGAGACCCAGTACTTC.

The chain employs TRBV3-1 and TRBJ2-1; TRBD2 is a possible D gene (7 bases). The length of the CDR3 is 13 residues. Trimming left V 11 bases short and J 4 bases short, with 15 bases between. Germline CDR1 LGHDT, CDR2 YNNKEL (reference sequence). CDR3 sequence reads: CAGPGGPYNEQFF. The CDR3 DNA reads TGTGCCGGGCCGGGGGGCCCTTACAATGAGCAGTTCTTC.

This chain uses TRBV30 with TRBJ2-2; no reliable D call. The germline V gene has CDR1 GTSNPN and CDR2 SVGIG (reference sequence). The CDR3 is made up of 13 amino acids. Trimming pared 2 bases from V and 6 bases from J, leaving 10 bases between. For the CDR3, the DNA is TGTGCCTGGAGTAAAGGCCGGGCCGGGGAGCTGTTTTTT. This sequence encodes CAWSKGRAGELFF.

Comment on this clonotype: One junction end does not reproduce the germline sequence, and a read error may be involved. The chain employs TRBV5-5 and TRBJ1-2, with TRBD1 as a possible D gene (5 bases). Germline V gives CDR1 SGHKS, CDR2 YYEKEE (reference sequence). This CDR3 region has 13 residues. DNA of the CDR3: TGTGCCAGCAGCCAGGGACGTACCTATGGCTACATCTTC. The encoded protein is CASSQGRTYGYIF.

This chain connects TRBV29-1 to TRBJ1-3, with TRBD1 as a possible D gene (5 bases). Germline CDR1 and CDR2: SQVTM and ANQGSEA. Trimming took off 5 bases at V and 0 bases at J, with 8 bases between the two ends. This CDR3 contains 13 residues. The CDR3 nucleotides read TGCAGCGTTTCGACAGCCTCTGGAAACACCATATATTTT. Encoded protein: CSVSTASGNTIYF. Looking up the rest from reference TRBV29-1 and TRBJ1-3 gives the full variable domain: SAVISQKPSRDICQRGTSLTIQCQVDSQVTMMFWYRQQPGQSLTLIATANQGSEATYESGFVIDKFPISRPNLTFSTLTVSNMSPEDSSIYLCSVSTASGNTIYFGEGSWLTVV.

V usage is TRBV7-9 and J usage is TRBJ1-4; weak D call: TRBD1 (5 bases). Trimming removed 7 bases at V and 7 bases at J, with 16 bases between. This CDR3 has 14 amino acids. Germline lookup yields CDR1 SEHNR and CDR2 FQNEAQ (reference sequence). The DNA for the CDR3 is TGTGCCAGCACGAGGGGCGCTGATAGTGAAAAACTGTTTTTT. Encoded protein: CASTRGADSEKLFF.

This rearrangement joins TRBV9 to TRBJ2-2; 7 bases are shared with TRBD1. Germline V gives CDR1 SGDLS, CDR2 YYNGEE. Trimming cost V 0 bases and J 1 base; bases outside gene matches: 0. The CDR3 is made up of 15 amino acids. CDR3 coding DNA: TGTGCCAGCAGCGTAGGGACAGGGAACACCGGGGAGCTGTTTTTT. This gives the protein CASSVGTGNTGELFF.

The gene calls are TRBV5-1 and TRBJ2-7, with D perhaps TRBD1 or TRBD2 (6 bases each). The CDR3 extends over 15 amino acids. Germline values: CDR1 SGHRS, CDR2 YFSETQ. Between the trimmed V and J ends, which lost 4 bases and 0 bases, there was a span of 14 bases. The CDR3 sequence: CASSGGGAPSYEQYF. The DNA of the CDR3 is TGCGCCAGCAGCGGGGGCGGGGCGCCCTCCTACGAGCAGTACTTC.

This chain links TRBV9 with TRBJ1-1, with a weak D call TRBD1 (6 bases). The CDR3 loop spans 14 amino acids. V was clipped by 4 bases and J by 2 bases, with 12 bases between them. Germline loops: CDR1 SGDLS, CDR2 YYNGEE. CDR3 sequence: CASSYRVGNTEAFF. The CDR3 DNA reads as TGTGCCAGCAGCTACAGGGTGGGAAACACTGAAGCTTTCTTT.

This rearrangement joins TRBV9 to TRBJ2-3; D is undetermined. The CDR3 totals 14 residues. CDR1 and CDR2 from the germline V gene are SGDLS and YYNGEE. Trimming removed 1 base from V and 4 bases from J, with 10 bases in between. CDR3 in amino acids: CASSVLVFSDTQYF. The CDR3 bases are TGTGCCAGCAGCGTACTAGTCTTCTCAGATACGCAGTATTTT.

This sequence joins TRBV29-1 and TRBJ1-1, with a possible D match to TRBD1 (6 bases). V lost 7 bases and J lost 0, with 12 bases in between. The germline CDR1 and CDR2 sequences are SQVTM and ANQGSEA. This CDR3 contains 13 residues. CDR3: CSAGGFMNTEAFF. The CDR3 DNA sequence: TGCAGCGCCGGGGGCTTTATGAACACTGAAGCTTTCTTT.

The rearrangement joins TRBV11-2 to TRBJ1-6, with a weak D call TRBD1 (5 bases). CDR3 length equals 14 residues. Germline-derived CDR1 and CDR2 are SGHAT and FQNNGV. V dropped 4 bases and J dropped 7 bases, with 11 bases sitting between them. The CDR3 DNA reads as TGTGCCAGCAGCTGGGGGAGGGACAATTCACCCCTCCACTTT. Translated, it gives CASSWGRDNSPLHF.

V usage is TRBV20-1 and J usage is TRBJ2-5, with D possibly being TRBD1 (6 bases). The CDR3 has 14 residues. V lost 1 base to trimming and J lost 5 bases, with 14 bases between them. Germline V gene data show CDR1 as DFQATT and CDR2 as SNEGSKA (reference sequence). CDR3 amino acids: CSARGYRELETQYF. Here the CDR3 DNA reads TGCAGTGCTAGAGGATACAGGGAGTTGGAGACCCAGTACTTC.

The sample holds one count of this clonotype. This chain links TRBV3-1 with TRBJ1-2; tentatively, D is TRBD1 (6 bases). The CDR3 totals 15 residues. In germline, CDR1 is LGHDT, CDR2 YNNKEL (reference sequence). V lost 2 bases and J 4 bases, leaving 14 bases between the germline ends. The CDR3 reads CASSQSGQPLYGYTF. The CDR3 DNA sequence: TGTGCCAGCAGCCAATCTGGACAGCCCCTCTATGGCTACACCTTC.

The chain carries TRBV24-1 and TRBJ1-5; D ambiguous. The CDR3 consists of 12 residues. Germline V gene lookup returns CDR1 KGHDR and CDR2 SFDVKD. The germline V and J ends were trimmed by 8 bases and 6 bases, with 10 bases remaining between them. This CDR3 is CATTRRGQPQHF. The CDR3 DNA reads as TGTGCCACCACCAGACGGGGTCAGCCCCAGCATTTT.